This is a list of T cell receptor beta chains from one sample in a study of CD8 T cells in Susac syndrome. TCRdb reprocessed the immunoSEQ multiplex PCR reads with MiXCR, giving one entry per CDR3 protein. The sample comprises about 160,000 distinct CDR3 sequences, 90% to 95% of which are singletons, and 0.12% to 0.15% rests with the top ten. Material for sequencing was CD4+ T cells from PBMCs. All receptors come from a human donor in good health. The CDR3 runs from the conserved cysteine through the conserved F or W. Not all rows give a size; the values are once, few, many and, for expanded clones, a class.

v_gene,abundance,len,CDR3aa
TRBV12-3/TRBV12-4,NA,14,CASSFDRPYNEQFF
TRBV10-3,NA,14,CAIRGQSNTGELFF
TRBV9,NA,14,CASSARQFQETQYF
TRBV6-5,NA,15,CASSYSGSVSYEQYF
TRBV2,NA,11,CASSTYNEQFF
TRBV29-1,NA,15,CSVERGTGAKNIQYF
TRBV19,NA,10,CASYRGEQYF
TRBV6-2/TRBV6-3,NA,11,CASGEGTAQYF
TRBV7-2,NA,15,CASTAGTSPYNEQFF
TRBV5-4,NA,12,CASSRSSNEQFF
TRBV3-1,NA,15,CASSPPGTGVYEQYF
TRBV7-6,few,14,CASSLQQGAYEQYF
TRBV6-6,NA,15,CASSRQAEANYGYTF
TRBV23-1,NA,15,CASRYRRLSNQPQHF
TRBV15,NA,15,CATSSGDPGANVLTF
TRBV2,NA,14,CASRPTSGAFEQYF
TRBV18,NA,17,CASSKNGWITGANVLTF
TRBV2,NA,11,CASQGYTEAFF
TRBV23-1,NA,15,CASSRPGDRGYGYTF
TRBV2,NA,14,CASSESRDYGEQFF
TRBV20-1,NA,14,CSAPLGISPETQYF
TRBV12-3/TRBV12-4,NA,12,CASSHPYQPQHF
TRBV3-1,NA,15,CASSQLLAGSGELFF
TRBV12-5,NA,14,CASGRLNRERIQYF
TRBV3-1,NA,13,CASSQEQREPQHF
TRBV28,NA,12,CATRSLPSEAFF
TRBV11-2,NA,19,CASSLDPRWWIAGANVLTF
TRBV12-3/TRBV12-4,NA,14,CASSMTGDNSPLHF
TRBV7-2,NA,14,CASSSFGREETQYF
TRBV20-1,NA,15,CSATKGGGLNTEAFF
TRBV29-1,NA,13,CSVLPGSNQPQHF
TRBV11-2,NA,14,CASSPGWAGNTIYF
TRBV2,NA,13,CASSYGGRDTQYF
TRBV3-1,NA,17,CASSQANRQGTKNEQFF
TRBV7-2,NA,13,CASSSGHLYEQYF